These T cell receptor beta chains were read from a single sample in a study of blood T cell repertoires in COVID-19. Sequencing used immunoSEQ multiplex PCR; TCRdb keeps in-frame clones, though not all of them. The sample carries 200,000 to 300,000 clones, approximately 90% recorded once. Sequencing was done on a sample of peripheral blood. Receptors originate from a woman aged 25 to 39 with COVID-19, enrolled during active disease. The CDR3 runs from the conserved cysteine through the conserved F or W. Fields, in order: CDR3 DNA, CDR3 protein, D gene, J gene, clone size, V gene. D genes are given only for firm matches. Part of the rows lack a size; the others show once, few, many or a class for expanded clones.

cdr3_nt: TGTGCCAGCAGTCCCGACTCATGGATGGGCTATGGCTACACCTTC
cdr3_aa: CASSPDSWMGYGYTF
d_call: NA
j_call: TRBJ1-2
clone_size: NA
v_call: TRBV6-2/TRBV6-3

cdr3_nt: TGTGCCAGCAGCCAGGGACAGGGGATCTACGAGCAGTACTTC
cdr3_aa: CASSQGQGIYEQYF
d_call: TRBD1
j_call: TRBJ2-7
clone_size: NA
v_call: TRBV6-2/TRBV6-3

cdr3_nt: TGTGCCAGCAGTGAATTACAGTTGCAGCCCCAGCATTTT
cdr3_aa: CASSELQLQPQHF
d_call: NA
j_call: TRBJ1-5
clone_size: once
v_call: TRBV6-1

cdr3_nt: TGTGCCAGCAGTGTGCGTTTCGCCGTTGTGGGGCGATGGAATCAGCCCCAGCATTTT
cdr3_aa: CASSVRFAVVGRWNQPQHF
d_call: NA
j_call: TRBJ1-5
clone_size: NA
v_call: TRBV2

cdr3_nt: TGTGCCAGCAGCCCGGACAGGGACTATGGCTACACCTTC
cdr3_aa: CASSPDRDYGYTF
d_call: TRBD1
j_call: TRBJ1-2
clone_size: NA
v_call: TRBV7-2

cdr3_nt: TGTGCCAGCAGCCCACAACAGGTTGCGAACACTGAAGCTTTCTTT
cdr3_aa: CASSPQQVANTEAFF
d_call: NA
j_call: TRBJ1-1
clone_size: NA
v_call: TRBV7-6

cdr3_nt: TGTGCCAGCAGTTTCGACACTTTAAGGCCCCAGCATTTT
cdr3_aa: CASSFDTLRPQHF
d_call: NA
j_call: TRBJ1-5
clone_size: NA
v_call: TRBV28

cdr3_nt: TGTGCCAGCAGTTCCGTTAACACTGAAGCTTTCTTT
cdr3_aa: CASSSVNTEAFF
d_call: NA
j_call: TRBJ1-1
clone_size: NA
v_call: TRBV6-5

cdr3_nt: TGTGCCAGCAGCTCACAGGGGGGGAATGAAAAACTGTTTTTT
cdr3_aa: CASSSQGGNEKLFF
d_call: TRBD1
j_call: TRBJ1-4
clone_size: NA
v_call: TRBV7-9

cdr3_nt: TGTGCCAGCAGGCAGCGGCTAGCGGGAGACAATGAGCAGTTCTTC
cdr3_aa: CASRQRLAGDNEQFF
d_call: TRBD2
j_call: TRBJ2-1
clone_size: NA
v_call: TRBV2

cdr3_nt: TGTGCCAGCAGTTTATTTTCCCAGGGGGACCAGCCCCAGCATTTT
cdr3_aa: CASSLFSQGDQPQHF
d_call: TRBD1
j_call: TRBJ1-5
clone_size: once
v_call: TRBV27

cdr3_nt: TGTGCCAGCAGTTTTGCAGGGAACTATGGCTACACCTTC
cdr3_aa: CASSFAGNYGYTF
d_call: NA
j_call: TRBJ1-2
clone_size: NA
v_call: TRBV12-3/TRBV12-4

cdr3_nt: TGTGCCAGCAGTTCCATGGCGGGTTCTAATGAAAAACTGTTTTTT
cdr3_aa: CASSSMAGSNEKLFF
d_call: NA
j_call: TRBJ1-4
clone_size: NA
v_call: TRBV7-8

cdr3_nt: TGTGCCAGCAGTTTAGCAGGGAACTATGGCTACACCTTC
cdr3_aa: CASSLAGNYGYTF
d_call: NA
j_call: TRBJ1-2
clone_size: NA
v_call: TRBV28

cdr3_nt: TGTGCCAGTAGTATAGATAGCGGGGGCAGGGAAAAACTGTTTTTT
cdr3_aa: CASSIDSGGREKLFF
d_call: NA
j_call: TRBJ1-4
clone_size: NA
v_call: TRBV19